This T cell receptor (beta chain) originates from a study of cytomegalovirus exposure and HLA in healthy donors. Germline V lookup: CDR1 GTSNPN, CDR2 SVGIG (reference sequence). This CDR3 region has 13 residues. J lost 4 bases, V lost 3 bases, and 4 bases had no gene match. This PCR relied on a set of 60 Vbeta primers and 13 Jbeta primers. Clones were read by immunoSEQ multiplex PCR, and TCRdb kept only the in-frame ones, dropping some. The table shows about 120,000 clones, with less than 80% occurring only once. This clonotype was obtained from a man aged 25-45 years in good health and CMV-seronegative. The sequenced sample was PBMCs. The J gene is TRBJ2-7, the V gene TRBV30; 9 nucleotides align to TRBD1. The CDR3 nucleotides are TGTGCCTGGAGCACAGGGGGCTCTTACGAGCAGTACTTC. It specifies CAWSTGGSYEQYF.